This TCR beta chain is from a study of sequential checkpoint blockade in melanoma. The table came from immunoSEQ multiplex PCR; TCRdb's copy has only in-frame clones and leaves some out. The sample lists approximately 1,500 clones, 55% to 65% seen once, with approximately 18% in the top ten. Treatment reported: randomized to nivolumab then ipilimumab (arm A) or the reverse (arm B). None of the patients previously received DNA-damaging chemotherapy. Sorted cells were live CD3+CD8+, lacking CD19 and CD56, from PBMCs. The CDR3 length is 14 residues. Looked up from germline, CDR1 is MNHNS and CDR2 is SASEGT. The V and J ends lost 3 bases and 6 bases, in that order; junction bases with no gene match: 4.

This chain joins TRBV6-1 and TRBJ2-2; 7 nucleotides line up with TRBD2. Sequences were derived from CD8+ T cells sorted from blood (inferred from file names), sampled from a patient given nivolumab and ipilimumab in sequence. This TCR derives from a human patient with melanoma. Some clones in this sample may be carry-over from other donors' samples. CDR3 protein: CASSESGEAGELFF. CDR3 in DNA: TGTGCCAGCAGTGAGAGCGGGGAGGCCGGGGAGCTGTTTTTT.